This T cell receptor beta chain was recovered during a study of T cells in Graves' hyperthyroidism and ophthalmopathy. Germline assignment: CDR1 GTSNPN and CDR2 SVGIG (reference sequence). This CDR3 is 14 amino acids long. V lost 4 bases and J 1 base, leaving 13 bases between the germline ends. A remark on this clonotype: Its antigen is undetermined.

It was RNA transcripts that yielded the amplified TCR beta CDR3 regions. First-round RT-PCR targeting the TCR CDR3 was performed with the HTBI primer set. TCRdb analysed the multiplex PCR reads with MiXCR anew, one entry per CDR3 protein. The sample records about 400,000 distinct CDR3 sequences, roughly 15% being singletons. Study conclusions and caveats: Most thyroid clonotypes with frequency above 0.001 were detected in blood. Using 13 V-J features, a model discriminated ophthalmopathy from stable hyperthyroidism.

The chain couples TRBV30 to TRBJ1-1; D not certain. The receptor comes from a woman under 30 with Graves' hyperthyroidism. The sequenced material came from blood. CDR3 loop: CAWTYMTANTEAFF. CDR3 DNA sequence: TGTGCCTGGACCTACATGACCGCGAACACTGAAGCTTTCTTT.